The 18 T cell receptor beta chains below all came from one sample that was sequenced in a study of Ad26.COV2.S vaccination and SARS-CoV-2 variants. The treatment here: over 15 received Ad26.COV2.S at low or high dose, single or two shots; five or six received placebo; per-sample allocation not given. After the first vaccine or placebo injection, samples were drawn on day 63. Repertoires were generated with immunoSEQ multiplex PCR, while TCRdb's copy carries only in-frame clones and drops some. The table lists fewer than 600,000 clones, 80% to 90% of them singletons. The source was peripheral blood, collected in a trial of Ad26.COV2.S vaccine versus placebo. The receptors were sampled from a person aged 18 to 59 who received the Ad26.COV2.S COVID-19 vaccine or a placebo.

The rearrangement joins TRBV5-1 to TRBJ2-7; D remains unclear. V was trimmed by 2 bases and J by 0 bases, leaving 21 bases between them. The CDR3 spans 18 residues. Germline V gene data show CDR1 as SGHRS and CDR2 as YFSETQ. The DNA for the CDR3 is TGCGCCAGCAGCTTATTTACCGTCGGCTACCAGAGCTCCTACGAGCAGTACTTC. Protein sequence: CASSLFTVGYQSSYEQYF.

The chain recombines TRBV13 with TRBJ2-3; D unresolved. The CDR3 has 13 residues. V was cut by 3 bases and J by 0 bases, with 4 bases left in between. CDR1 and CDR2 (germline): PRHDT, FYEKMQ (reference sequence). CDR3: CASSLASTDTQYF. The CDR3 nucleotides read TGTGCCAGCAGCTTGGCTAGCACAGATACGCAGTATTTT. Variable domain in full (rest from reference TRBV13 and TRBJ2-3): AAGVIQSPRHLIKEKRETATLKCYPIPRHDTVYWYQQGPGQDPQFLISFYEKMQSDKGSIPDRFSAQQFSDYHSELNMSSLELGDSALYFCASSLASTDTQYFGPGTRLTVL.

This chain connects TRBV7-9 to TRBJ1-1; D call uncertain. The CDR3 extends over 12 amino acids. Germline CDR1 and CDR2: SEHNR and FQNEAQ (reference sequence). V was cut by 3 bases and J by 3 bases, with 5 bases left in between. The CDR3, as DNA: TGTGCCAGCAGCTTTCAGTACACTGAAGCTTTCTTT. Amino acid sequence: CASSFQYTEAFF.

The chain is built from TRBV7-9 and TRBJ2-7; the match to TRBD1 covers 12 bases. V was clipped by 9 bases and J by 7 bases; unmatched bases: 10. The CDR3 contains 14 residues. Looked up from germline, CDR1 is SEHNR and CDR2 is FQNEAQ (reference sequence). This chain's CDR3 is CASTLGTGGSEQYF. Written as DNA, the CDR3 is TGTGCCAGTACACTTGGGACAGGGGGCTCGGAGCAGTACTTC.

V and J are TRBV19 and TRBJ1-5; possible D gene TRBD1, 6 bases. The CDR3 is 15 residues long. Per the germline V gene, CDR1 is LNHDA and CDR2 is SQIVND (reference sequence). Trimming shortened V by 7 bases and J by 1 base, and 14 bases separated the two germline ends. CDR3 sequence: CASMGGGASNQPQHF. The DNA for the CDR3 is TGTGCCAGTATGGGGGGGGGCGCGAGCAATCAGCCCCAGCATTTT.

This clone is a singleton in its sample. The J gene is TRBJ2-1, the V gene TRBV3-1 (or the pseudogene TRBV3-2), with D hard to call. CDR3 length: 12 residues. V was pared by 5 bases and J by 4 bases, with 6 bases between. CDR1 and CDR2 from the germline V gene are LGHDT and YNNKEL (reference sequence). CDR3 loop: CASSLRYNEQFF. The CDR3 DNA is TGTGCCAGCAGCTTAAGATACAATGAGCAGTTCTTC.

V and J are TRBV9 and TRBJ2-7; TRBD1 agrees at 11 bases. The CDR3 has 16 residues. V shed 4 bases and J 3 bases; nucleotides not matched to a gene: 9. CDR1 is SGDLS, CDR2 YYNGEE, per germline. The CDR3: CASSTNPGTGGYEQYF. In DNA form, the CDR3 reads TGTGCCAGCAGCACCAATCCCGGGACAGGGGGCTACGAGCAGTACTTC.

V usage is TRBV7-8 and J usage is TRBJ1-5; maybe TRBD1 (5 bases). Trimming took 5 bases from V and 0 from J, leaving 11 bases between them. This CDR3 spans 15 amino acids. The germline CDR1 and CDR2 sequences are SGHVS and FQNEAQ. CDR3: CASSQTENSNQPQHF. As DNA, the CDR3 is TGTGCCAGCAGCCAGACAGAAAATAGCAATCAGCCCCAGCATTTT.

The chain uses TRBV11-3 and TRBJ2-4; D is perhaps TRBD1 or TRBD2 (5 bases each). Germline CDR1 and CDR2: SGHNT and YENEEA. The V end lost 5 bases, the J end lost 11 bases, and 13 bases lay between the germline ends. CDR3 length equals 12 residues. The CDR3 DNA reads as TGTGCCAGCAGCGAAGGGCCGGGGCTTCAGTACTTC. Amino acids: CASSEGPGLQYF.

As to this clone: This specimen includes other DNA sequences encoding the same CDR3. The genes are TRBV7-9 and TRBJ2-5; D unresolved. The CDR3 totals 14 residues. The germline V and J ends were trimmed by 2 bases and 1 base, with 8 bases remaining between them. Germline V CDR1 and CDR2: SEHNR, FQNEAQ (reference sequence). CDR3 loop: CASSLSSGQETQYF. For the CDR3, the DNA is TGTGCCAGCAGCTTATCTTCGGGCCAAGAGACCCAGTACTTC.

The chain uses TRBV7-8 and TRBJ2-1; 11 nucleotides agree with TRBD2. From germline, CDR1 is SGHVS and CDR2 FQNEAQ. The CDR3 spans 16 residues. After removal of 3 bases from V and 4 bases from J, the junction contained 5 bases not matched to a gene. The CDR3 DNA follows: TGTGCCAGCAGCTTCTCGGGACTAGCGGCGTACAATGAGCAGTTCTTC. Protein product: CASSFSGLAAYNEQFF.

The rearrangement joins TRBV5-5 to TRBJ2-5; D is unresolved. With 0 bases removed from V and 1 base from J, the gap between germline ends came to 10 bases. CDR3 length: 15 amino acids. CDR1 is SGHKS and CDR2 is YYEKEE in the germline V gene (reference sequence). CDR3 DNA sequence: TGTGCCAGCAGCTTGGCCGTACTGGGCCAAGAGACCCAGTACTTC. It encodes CASSLAVLGQETQYF.

This chain uses TRBV24-1 with TRBJ2-5, with a possible D match to TRBD1 (5 bases). V was shortened by 2 bases and J by 4 bases, with 13 bases between the two germline ends. Germline loops: CDR1 KGHDR, CDR2 SFDVKD. This CDR3 is 15 amino acids long. This chain's CDR3 is CATSDSQGNGETQYF. CDR3 bases: TGTGCCACCAGTGATTCGCAGGGTAACGGAGAGACCCAGTACTTC.

CDR3 loop: CASSGGAPGTRGTRNTEAFF. CDR3 nucleotide sequence: TGTGCCAGCAGTGGCGGGGCCCCGGGGACAAGGGGGACCAGGAACACTGAAGCTTTCTTT. The chain employs TRBV2 and TRBJ1-1; the D gene is possibly TRBD1 (6 bases). The CDR3 runs to 20 residues. Germline CDR1 is SNHLY and CDR2 is FYNNEI. Trimming stripped 4 bases from V and 1 base from J, with 28 bases between.

This chain connects TRBV6-5 to TRBJ2-7, with D maybe TRBD1 (6 bases). The CDR3 totals 15 residues. The V end was cut by 4 bases, the J end by 0 bases, with 13 bases between. Germline CDR1 and CDR2: MNHEY and SVGAGI. DNA of the CDR3: TGTGCCAGCAGTTCCAGGGGTCCCGACTCCTACGAGCAGTACTTC. Translating gives CASSSRGPDSYEQYF.

The V call is TRBV5-6, the J call TRBJ1-5; no definite D call. CDR1 SGHDT and CDR2 YYEEEE come from the germline V gene. Trimming shortened V by 2 bases and J by 3 bases, and 15 bases separated the two germline ends. The CDR3 runs to 16 residues. The CDR3, as DNA: TGTGCCAGCAGCTTAGCCGGACCGAGGGTCAATCAGCCCCAGCATTTT. Translation: CASSLAGPRVNQPQHF.

The chain carries TRBV5-1 and TRBJ1-1, with D perhaps TRBD1 (6 bases). The germline CDR1 and CDR2 sequences are SGHRS and YFSETQ. V shed 0 bases and J shed 5 bases, with 11 bases lying between them. This CDR3 region has 14 residues. The CDR3: CASSLELRGTEAFF. In DNA form, the CDR3 reads TGCGCCAGCAGCTTGGAGTTAAGGGGGACTGAAGCTTTCTTT.

The CDR3 region is CASIGTGGTLDTIYF. CDR3 DNA: TGTGCCAGCATCGGGACAGGGGGCACGTTAGACACCATATATTTT. The J gene is TRBJ1-3, the V gene TRBV28; TRBD1 agrees at 12 bases. Germline V CDR1 and CDR2: MDHEN, SYDVKM. V lost 7 bases and J lost 8; bases outside the gene matches: 9. The CDR3 consists of 15 residues.